Below, one T cell receptor beta chain is given with its context. This sample is drawn from a study of control samples from healthy donors and cancer patients. Produced via immunoSEQ multiplex PCR; TCRdb's table is partial and in-frame only. Altogether about 140,000 clones are present, 75% to 95% being singletons, with the ten largest covering approximately 7%. V was pared by 5 bases and J by 8 bases, with 9 bases between. Germline V CDR1 and CDR2: SEHNR, FQNEAQ (reference sequence). The CDR3 consists of 11 residues. This sequence originates from a man aged 18-30 years in good health. Sequences were obtained from blood. The V call is TRBV7-9, the J call TRBJ1-2; D is unclear. The CDR3 reads CASSTNAGYTF. The CDR3 nucleotides read TGTGCCAGCAGCACCAACGCCGGCTACACCTTC.